This T cell receptor (beta chain) originates from a study of blood T cell repertoires in COVID-19. Study summary: In each case, the material was cDNA or gDNA derived from T cells, B-cell-depleted T cells, or PBMCs.

Method: immunoSEQ multiplex PCR; TCRdb's copy keeps in-frame clones and lacks some. The table shows approximately 36,000 clones, with about 85% occurring only once. Trimming stripped 1 base from V and 2 bases from J, with 8 bases between. The CDR3 totals 14 residues. Looked up from germline, CDR1 is LGHNT and CDR2 is FRNRAP. Followed longitudinally, the Seattle patients had been enrolled during active infection. The TCR sequence derives from a man aged 55-75 years with COVID-19, enrolled during active disease. The chain has TRBV12-5 and TRBJ2-5; D is possibly TRBD1 (6 bases). The sample was peripheral blood. The CDR3 nucleotides read TGTGCTAGTGGTTTGGGGACAGTTCAAGAGACCCAGTACTTC. Its protein product is CASGLGTVQETQYF.